Shown below are 25 T cell receptor beta chains from a single sample sequenced in a study of shared clonotypes between healthy human individuals. Sequencing was performed with immunoSEQ multiplex PCR; in TCRdb, only in-frame clones are kept and a portion is missing. The repertoire holds under 2.5 million clones, with around 93% as singletons. Sequencing was carried out using naive CD4+ T cells from PBMCs. Subset here: CD45RA+ positively selected. The receptors shown here come from a man aged 18 to 35 in good health. Some clones in this sample may be carry-over from other donors' samples.

The chain combines TRBV6-1 with TRBJ2-7; TRBD2 agrees at 7 bases. Germline lookup yields CDR1 MNHNS and CDR2 SASEGT. The trim removed 4 bases at V and 13 bases at J, leaving 10 bases unmatched. This CDR3 is built from 12 residues. The CDR3 sequence: CASSGGGPVEYF. The CDR3 DNA follows: TGTGCCAGCAGTGGGGGGGGACCGGTGGAATACTTC.

This rearrangement joins TRBV19 to TRBJ1-2; the D gene is possibly TRBD1 (5 bases). V was trimmed by 3 bases and J by 5 bases, leaving 16 bases between them. The CDR3 consists of 15 residues. Germline V gene data show CDR1 as LNHDA and CDR2 as SQIVND (reference sequence). CDR3 DNA: TGTGCCAGTAGTATCCCAGGGAGCGGGATATATGGCTACACCTTC. It translates to CASSIPGSGIYGYTF.

The chain uses TRBV9 and TRBJ2-6; 12 bases fit TRBD1. V was clipped by 3 bases and J by 4 bases; unmatched bases: 8. CDR3 length: 18 residues. Germline loops: CDR1 SGDLS, CDR2 YYNGEE. This CDR3 reads CASSGLGQGARGANVLTF. For the CDR3, the DNA is TGTGCCAGCAGCGGACTGGGACAGGGGGCGAGGGGGGCCAACGTCCTGACTTTC.

This clone has only one observation. At one boundary the junction diverges from the germline segment, which might be a read error. The chain has TRBV28 and TRBJ1-4; D is unclear. The germline gives CDR1 MDHEN, CDR2 SYDVKM. The CDR3 runs 13 residues. The CDR3: CASSLGPGPPLLF. The CDR3 DNA sequence: TGTGCCAGCAGTTTGGGTCCGGGCCCCCCGCTCCTCTTT.

This chain connects TRBV19 to TRBJ2-6; 10 nucleotides match TRBD1. Looked up from germline, CDR1 is LNHDA and CDR2 is SQIVND (reference sequence). The CDR3 loop spans 18 amino acids. Trimming took 5 bases from V and 1 from J; bases not matched to a gene: 8. CDR3: CASSERQGARSGANVLTF. The CDR3, as DNA: TGTGCCAGTAGTGAAAGACAGGGGGCGAGGTCTGGGGCCAACGTCCTGACTTTC. The complete variable domain, with remaining parts taken from reference TRBV19 and TRBJ2-6, reads DGGITQSPKYLFRKEGQNVTLSCEQNLNHDAMYWYRQDPGQGLRLIYYSQIVNDFQKGDIAEGYSVSREKKESFPLTVTSAQKNPTAFYLCASSERQGARSGANVLTFGAGSRLTVL.

Of note for this clone: Other DNA sequences in the same sample also yield this CDR3. This chain connects TRBV2 to TRBJ2-7, with D possibly TRBD2 on 6 matching bases. The CDR3 has 12 amino acids. V lost 6 bases to trimming and J lost 2 bases, with 8 bases between them. Germline CDR1 SNHLY, CDR2 FYNNEI. DNA for the CDR3: TGTGCCAGCAGGGGACTTACCTACGAGCAGTACTTC. It codes for CASRGLTYEQYF.

The chain is built from TRBV7-2 and TRBJ2-3; D call uncertain. V was clipped by 0 bases and J by 4 bases, with 5 bases between them. This CDR3 region has 13 residues. CDR1 and CDR2 (germline): SGHTA, FQGNSA. CDR3 sequence: CASSLARADTQYF. CDR3 in DNA: TGTGCCAGCAGCTTAGCTAGGGCAGATACGCAGTATTTT.

This rearrangement joins TRBV5-1 to TRBJ2-7; TRBD2 matches 7 bases. Germline values: CDR1 SGHRS, CDR2 YFSETQ. This CDR3 is 13 amino acids long. J gave up 3 bases and V 7 bases, and 7 bases lay outside the gene matches. The CDR3 nucleotides read TGCGCCAGCGCTTGGGGGGGAGACTACGAGCAGTACTTC. Translation: CASAWGGDYEQYF. The variable domain in full, with the rest retrieved from reference TRBV5-1 and TRBJ2-7, is KAGVTQTPRYLIKTRGQQVTLSCSPISGHRSVSWYQQTPGQGLQFLFEYFSETQRNKGNFPGRFSGRQFSNSRSEMNVSTLELGDSALYLCASAWGGDYEQYFGPGTRLTVT.

This chain links TRBV7-2 with TRBJ1-2, with TRBD1 identical over 7 bases. The junction had 6 bases not matched to a gene; V was cut back by 5 bases and J by 6 bases. In germline, CDR1 is SGHTA, CDR2 FQGNSA. The CDR3 runs to 13 residues. DNA for the CDR3: TGTGCCAGCAGCCCACAGGGGCAAGATGGCTACACCTTC. This gives the protein CASSPQGQDGYTF.

The chain links TRBV5-4 to TRBJ2-1; 11 nucleotides line up with TRBD2. This CDR3 has 15 residues. Germline trimming cut 5 bases from V and 5 bases from J; bases unmatched to any gene: 6. Germline V lookup: CDR1 SGHNT, CDR2 YYREEE (reference sequence). CDR3 amino acids: CASRSGTSGNNEQFF. Here the CDR3 DNA reads TGTGCCAGCAGGTCCGGGACTAGCGGAAACAATGAGCAGTTCTTC.

The rearrangement links TRBV7-3 to TRBJ2-1; 8 bases match TRBD2. Germline trimming cut 6 bases from V and 7 bases from J; bases unmatched to any gene: 11. The CDR3 contains 15 residues. Germline V gives CDR1 SGHTA, CDR2 FQGTGA. CDR3 loop: CASRGPGLGTNEQFF. Here the CDR3 DNA reads TGTGCCAGCAGGGGTCCGGGACTAGGTACGAATGAGCAGTTCTTC.

The rearrangement links TRBV10-1 to TRBJ2-2; D may be TRBD2 (6 bases). Germline assignment: CDR1 WNHNN and CDR2 SYGVQD (reference sequence). The CDR3 spans 18 residues. V was clipped by 0 bases and J by 0 bases, with 14 bases between them. CDR3 residues: CASSESAYGGTNTGELFF. The CDR3, as DNA: TGCGCCAGCAGTGAGTCTGCTTATGGCGGGACGAACACCGGGGAGCTGTTTTTT.

This chain joins TRBV11-2 and TRBJ1-3, with D possibly being TRBD1 (5 bases). CDR1 and CDR2 from the germline V gene are SGHAT and FQNNGV. CDR3 size: 15 residues. Trimming removed 3 bases at V and 7 bases at J, with 16 bases between. The CDR3 spells CASSLGGVLQNTIYF. The CDR3 region has the DNA TGTGCCAGCAGCTTGGGAGGGGTTCTTCAGAACACCATATATTTT.

In regard to this clone: The same CDR3 can be traced to other DNA sequences in this sample. The V gene is TRBV4-1, the J gene TRBJ2-3; D is uncertain. The germline V gene encodes CDR1 MGHRA and CDR2 YSYEKL. Trimming stripped 4 bases from V and 0 bases from J, with 5 bases between. This CDR3 spans 13 amino acids. The CDR3 DNA reads as TGCGCCAGCAGCCTCGGGAGCACAGATACGCAGTATTTT. As protein: CASSLGSTDTQYF.

The J gene is TRBJ2-2, the V gene TRBV21-1; the table's D call, TRBD1, has no DNA check behind it. TRBV21-1 has pseudogene status. The CDR3 has 17 amino acids. As DNA, the CDR3 is TGTGCCAGCAGCGCTATCCAACAGGCATCGAACACCGGGGAGCTGTTTTTT. It encodes CASSAIQQASNTGELFF.

This chain links TRBV4-2 with TRBJ2-7; 10 bases are a match to TRBD2. Unmatched junction bases numbered 12, after V lost 3 bases and J lost 7 bases. This CDR3 has 16 amino acids. Germline CDR1 and CDR2: LGHNA and YNFKEQ. The CDR3 here is CASSHGPAGGPGEQYF. The CDR3 nucleotides are TGTGCCAGCAGCCATGGCCCAGCGGGAGGGCCAGGGGAGCAGTACTTC.

The table lists this clone with a few counts. The rearrangement links TRBV27 to TRBJ1-1; TRBD1 aligns across 7 bases. V shed 5 bases and J 6 bases; nucleotides not matched to a gene: 12. The CDR3 is made up of 15 amino acids. CDR1 is MNHEY, CDR2 SMNVEV, per germline (reference sequence). The CDR3, as DNA: TGTGCCAGCAGTGCTTGGCGTCAGGGGGTTGCTGAAGCTTTCTTT. Its translation is CASSAWRQGVAEAFF.

CDR3 DNA sequence: TGTGCCAGCAGTTTGCAGGGGGCGGACACCGGGGAGCTGTTTTTT. This encodes CASSLQGADTGELFF. The chain is built from TRBV28 and TRBJ2-2; 8 bases agree with TRBD1. Losses at the gene ends were 3 bases for V and 3 bases for J; bases not matched to a gene: 3. The germline V gene has CDR1 MDHEN and CDR2 SYDVKM. The CDR3 extends over 15 amino acids. The whole variable domain, filled in from reference TRBV28 and TRBJ2-2, reads DVKVTQSSRYLVKRTGEKVFLECVQDMDHENMFWYRQDPGLGLRLIYFSYDVKMKEKGDIPEGYSVSREKKERFSLILESASTNQTSMYLCASSLQGADTGELFFGEGSRLTVL.

This chain connects TRBV28 to TRBJ1-1; D unresolved. Per germline, CDR1 MDHEN and CDR2 SYDVKM. The CDR3 has 15 amino acids. Deletions cut 10 bases from V and 7 bases from J, with 25 bases between. DNA of the CDR3: TGTGCCACCAAGGTTCAAGGATTGGACCGGGATGAAGCTTTCTTT. It yields the protein CATKVQGLDRDEAFF.

The chain employs TRBV6-5 and TRBJ1-1; D is possibly TRBD1 (5 bases). V was pared by 2 bases and J by 4 bases, with 14 bases between. CDR3 size: 15 residues. Germline V lookup: CDR1 MNHEY, CDR2 SVGAGI. The CDR3 spells CASSYVSGGSTEAFF. CDR3 DNA sequence: TGTGCCAGCAGTTACGTCTCCGGGGGAAGCACTGAAGCTTTCTTT.

The chain couples TRBV7-9 to TRBJ1-1; a possible D gene is TRBD1 (5 bases). CDR1 is SEHNR and CDR2 is FQNEAQ in the germline V gene (reference sequence). The CDR3 length is 14 residues. Trimming left V 0 bases short and J 4 bases short, with 9 bases between. In DNA, the CDR3 is TGTGCCAGCAGCTTAGCGCGCGGGACCACTGAAGCTTTCTTT. This encodes CASSLARGTTEAFF.

The chain has TRBV6-1 and TRBJ2-3; no clear D gene. CDR1 is MNHNS, CDR2 SASEGT, per germline. Trimming took 7 bases from V and 0 from J, leaving 14 bases between them. CDR3 length equals 15 residues. The DNA for the CDR3 is TGTGCCAGCAAGATTGAGTGGCGGAGCACAGATACGCAGTATTTT. Translation gives CASKIEWRSTDTQYF.

As DNA, the CDR3 is TGTGCCAGCAGGGAGGGGGCAGATACGCAGTATTTT. This sequence encodes CASREGADTQYF. The chain recombines TRBV7-2 with TRBJ2-3; D tentatively reads TRBD1 or TRBD2 (6 bases each). From germline, CDR1 is SGHTA and CDR2 FQGNSA. V was trimmed by 6 bases and J by 4 bases, leaving 8 bases between them. The CDR3 extends over 12 amino acids.

This chain links TRBV19 with TRBJ1-5; 7 bases fit TRBD1. V shed 5 bases, J shed 6 bases, and the junction held 4 bases outside the gene matches. The germline V gene encodes CDR1 LNHDA and CDR2 SQIVND (reference sequence). The CDR3 length is 13 residues. For the CDR3, the DNA is TGTGCCAGTAGTGACAGGGTGTCTCAGCCCCAGCATTTT. Protein: CASSDRVSQPQHF.

The V call is TRBV18, the J call TRBJ1-3; the match to TRBD1 covers 8 bases. Germline CDR1 KGHSH, CDR2 LQKENI. Trimming at V came to 3 bases and at J to 4 bases, leaving 8 bases not matched to a gene. CDR3 length equals 16 residues. This CDR3 reads CASSPKGQASGNTIYF. As DNA, the CDR3 is TGTGCCAGCTCACCTAAGGGACAGGCATCAGGAAACACCATATATTTT.